Shown below are 29 T cell receptor beta chains from a single sample sequenced in a study of blood T cell dynamics during melanoma immunotherapy. Sample time point: pre-treatment baseline. Method: immunoSEQ multiplex PCR; TCRdb's copy keeps in-frame clones and lacks some. Altogether around 26,000 clones are present, roughly nine tenths being singletons, with the ten largest covering roughly 4.9%. The material sequenced was blood, taken from a patient treated with checkpoint blockade. These receptors originate from a human donor with melanoma.

The chain uses TRBV9 and TRBJ2-3; no clear D gene. The CDR3 spans 14 residues. With 4 bases removed from V and 6 bases from J, the gap between germline ends came to 15 bases. Germline values: CDR1 SGDLS, CDR2 YYNGEE. The CDR3 DNA reads TGTGCCAGCAGCCCGGGCCCCTTCATGGATACGCAGTATTTT. Translation: CASSPGPFMDTQYF.

This CDR3 reads CASSQDPGQRLKQFF. The CDR3 region has the DNA TGCGCCAGCAGCCAAGATCCAGGACAGCGTCTTAAGCAGTTCTTC. This chain uses TRBV4-1 with TRBJ2-1; a possible D gene is TRBD1 (6 bases). CDR3 size: 15 residues. V dropped 0 bases and J dropped 11 bases, with 17 bases sitting between them. The germline CDR1 and CDR2 sequences are MGHRA and YSYEKL.

This chain connects TRBV27 to TRBJ2-7; D unresolved. The CDR3 is 13 amino acids. Germline assignment: CDR1 MNHEY and CDR2 SMNVEV (reference sequence). The V gene lost 3 bases and the J gene lost 5 bases, with 11 bases spanning the gap. CDR3 residues: CASSFNSPNEQYF. The CDR3 DNA reads as TGTGCCAGCAGTTTTAATAGTCCTAACGAGCAGTACTTC.

The V and J genes are TRBV18 and TRBJ1-4; D unclear. Between the trimmed V and J ends, which lost 2 bases and 8 bases, there was a span of 15 bases. Germline assignment: CDR1 KGHSH and CDR2 LQKENI. This CDR3 contains 15 residues. CDR3 sequence reads: CASSPDRNRREKLFF. The CDR3 bases are TGTGCCAGCTCACCAGATAGGAACCGGAGAGAAAAACTGTTTTTT.

The chain recombines TRBV10-3 with TRBJ2-1, with D unresolved. CDR3 size: 11 residues. V was clipped by 4 bases and J by 5 bases, with 3 bases between them. The germline V gene encodes CDR1 ENHRY and CDR2 SYGVKD. The CDR3 sequence is CAISGNNEQFF. In DNA, the CDR3 is TGTGCCATCAGTGGAAACAATGAGCAGTTCTTC.

The chain joins TRBV19 to TRBJ2-3, with TRBD1 identical over 11 bases. The junction had 0 bases not matched to a gene; V was cut back by 3 bases and J by 4 bases. Per germline, CDR1 LNHDA and CDR2 SQIVND (reference sequence). The CDR3 is 14 residues long. The CDR3 DNA follows: TGTGCCAGTAGTATGGGACAGGGGGCAGATACGCAGTATTTT. It translates to CASSMGQGADTQYF.

The chain couples TRBV18 to TRBJ2-7; D could derive from TRBD1 or TRBD2 (5 bases each). The V end was cut by 6 bases, the J end by 0 bases, with 9 bases between. Germline values: CDR1 KGHSH, CDR2 LQKENI. This CDR3 has 13 residues. The CDR3 region has the DNA TGTGCCAGCTCCGGGACGGGCTCCTACGAGCAGTACTTC. Amino acid sequence: CASSGTGSYEQYF.

In this sample, this clone turned up a few times. This chain uses TRBV29-1 with TRBJ1-1; 8 nucleotides agree with TRBD1. The CDR3 length is 14 residues. The ends lost 5 bases at V and 1 base at J; junction bases unmatched: 6. Per germline, CDR1 SQVTM and CDR2 ANQGSEA. DNA of the CDR3: TGCAGCGTTAAGGACAGGGCCCAGAACACTGAAGCTTTCTTT. This encodes CSVKDRAQNTEAFF. Combining the CDR3 with reference TRBV29-1 and TRBJ1-1 gives the whole variable domain SAVISQKPSRDICQRGTSLTIQCQVDSQVTMMFWYRQQPGQSLTLIATANQGSEATYESGFVIDKFPISRPNLTFSTLTVSNMSPEDSSIYLCSVKDRAQNTEAFFGQGTRLTVV.

The V gene is TRBV11-2, the J gene TRBJ2-1; 7 bases match TRBD2. The V segment lost 4 bases and the J segment 3 bases; nucleotides outside the gene matches: 3. The CDR3 length is 14 residues. Germline V gives CDR1 SGHAT, CDR2 FQNNGV. CDR3 sequence reads: CASSWGLFYNEQFF. CDR3 DNA: TGTGCCAGCAGCTGGGGACTATTCTACAATGAGCAGTTCTTC. Supplemented by reference TRBV11-2 and TRBJ2-1, the full variable domain reads EAGVAQSPRYKIIEKRQSVAFWCNPISGHATLYWYQQILGQGPKLLIQFQNNGVVDDSQLPKDRFSAERLKGVDSTLKIQPAKLEDSAVYLCASSWGLFYNEQFFGPGTRLTVL.

This clone was picked up a small number of times. This chain joins TRBV7-9 and TRBJ1-5; D not resolved. This CDR3 comprises 12 residues. From germline, CDR1 is SEHNR and CDR2 FQNEAQ (reference sequence). The V end was cut by 3 bases, the J end by 5 bases, with 5 bases between. The CDR3 loop is CASSFADQPQHF. CDR3 coding DNA: TGTGCCAGCAGCTTCGCCGATCAGCCCCAGCATTTT.

This clone is a singleton in its sample. J is TRBJ2-1 and V is TRBV5-1; D assignment may be TRBD1 or TRBD2 (5 bases each). The CDR3 length is 13 residues. CDR1 and CDR2 (germline): SGHRS, YFSETQ. Trimming removed 4 bases at V and 5 bases at J, with 10 bases between. CDR3 region: CASSPGPDNEQFF. The DNA of the CDR3 is TGCGCCAGCAGCCCGGGACCGGACAATGAGCAGTTCTTC.

Remarks on this clone: A read error may account for a junction end that differs from germline. This chain connects TRBV7-7 to TRBJ2-2; possibly TRBD1 for D (6 bases). CDR1 SSHAT and CDR2 FNYEAQ come from the germline V gene (reference sequence). The CDR3 length is 15 residues. In DNA form, the CDR3 reads TGTGCTAGCAGCTTAGGAACAGGGAGATCCGGGGAGCTGTTTTTT. Its translation is CASSLGTGRSGELFF.

A few counts support this clone. J is TRBJ2-2 and V is TRBV6-4; 10 nucleotides match TRBD2. With 7 bases clipped from V and 0 bases from J, the junction kept 5 bases outside the gene matches. This CDR3 region has 16 residues. Germline CDR1 reads MRHNA; CDR2 reads SNTAGT. The CDR3 region is CASKGLAGANTGELFF. In nucleotides, the CDR3 is TGTGCCAGCAAAGGGCTAGCGGGAGCGAACACCGGGGAGCTGTTTTTT.

The chain combines TRBV6-6 with TRBJ1-1; the match to TRBD1 covers 7 bases. Trimming at V came to 3 bases and at J to 12 bases, leaving 10 bases not matched to a gene. The CDR3 consists of 13 residues. Germline CDR1 and CDR2: MNHNY and SVGAGI (reference sequence). This chain's CDR3 is CASSYGGDRGSFF. The CDR3, as DNA: TGTGCCAGCAGTTATGGGGGGGACAGAGGGTCTTTCTTT.

V gene TRBV11-3 combines with J gene TRBJ2-2; 10 nucleotides agree with TRBD1. The CDR3 loop spans 15 amino acids. CDR1 is SGHNT and CDR2 is YENEEA in the germline V gene. V shed 5 bases, J shed 0 bases, and the junction held 0 bases outside the gene matches. In DNA form, the CDR3 reads TGTGCCAGCAGCGGGACAGGGGCGAACACCGGGGAGCTGTTTTTT. Translation gives CASSGTGANTGELFF.

This sequence joins TRBV29-1 and TRBJ1-2; D not certain. Germline CDR1 SQVTM, CDR2 ANQGSEA. This CDR3 spans 12 amino acids. V lost 7 bases and J 8 bases, leaving 17 bases between the germline ends. Here the CDR3 DNA reads TGCAGCGCGGTACGGGGAACGGAGGGCTACACCTTC. It is translated as CSAVRGTEGYTF.

This chain links TRBV11-2 with TRBJ2-5; possibly TRBD2 for D (5 bases). Deletions cut 1 base from V and 1 base from J, with 10 bases between. Germline V gene sequence: CDR1 SGHAT, CDR2 FQNNGV. The CDR3 is 15 residues long. The CDR3 nucleotides read TGTGCCAGCAGCTTAGGTCCTAGCACCCAAGAGACCCAGTACTTC. This encodes CASSLGPSTQETQYF.

The J gene is TRBJ1-3, the V gene TRBV5-6; D gene uncertain. V lost 0 bases to trimming and J lost 4 bases, with 14 bases between them. CDR1 is SGHDT, CDR2 YYEEEE, per germline. The CDR3 totals 16 residues. CDR3 residues: CASSLVYERVGNTIYF. CDR3 DNA: TGTGCCAGCAGCTTGGTATACGAAAGGGTAGGAAACACCATATATTTT.

This chain links TRBV11-3 with TRBJ2-1; D gene unclear. The CDR3 totals 14 residues. Germline CDR1 SGHNT, CDR2 YENEEA. Trimming removed 1 base at V and 5 bases at J, with 9 bases between. The DNA of the CDR3 is TGTGCCAGCAGCTTAGGGGCACCTCACAATGAGCAGTTCTTC. The encoded protein is CASSLGAPHNEQFF.

The chain joins TRBV27 to TRBJ2-5; no reliable D call. From germline, CDR1 is MNHEY and CDR2 SMNVEV (reference sequence). V gave up 6 bases and J gave up 5 bases, with 10 bases separating them. CDR3 length: 12 amino acids. CDR3 DNA sequence: TGTGCCAGCAGCAAGGTCGGGGAGACCCAGTACTTC. Protein product: CASSKVGETQYF.

This clone was detected once. The chain carries TRBV19 and TRBJ2-5; 7 bases line up with TRBD1. The CDR3 contains 15 residues. Germline V gene data show CDR1 as LNHDA and CDR2 as SQIVND (reference sequence). The V segment lost 9 bases and the J segment 7 bases; nucleotides outside the gene matches: 17. The CDR3 coding sequence is TGTGCCAGCAAAGAGGGGGCGACACTCTCGGGGACCCAGTACTTC. Its translation is CASKEGATLSGTQYF.

The chain links TRBV14 to TRBJ1-2, with D possibly matching TRBD1 (6 bases). Per the germline V gene, CDR1 is SGHDN and CDR2 is FVKESK. With 3 bases removed from V and 2 bases from J, the gap between germline ends came to 13 bases. This CDR3 has 15 residues. The chain's CDR3 is CASSHSTGPNYGYTF. The CDR3 bases are TGTGCCAGCAGCCACTCTACAGGGCCCAACTATGGCTACACCTTC.

This chain links TRBV5-1 with TRBJ2-3; the D is unclear. The CDR3 spans 12 residues. V gave up 5 bases and J gave up 3 bases, with 7 bases separating them. Germline V lookup: CDR1 SGHRS, CDR2 YFSETQ. Here the CDR3 DNA reads TGCGCCAGCAGGCAGCAAACAGATACGCAGTATTTT. Amino acids: CASRQQTDTQYF.

The chain joins TRBV19 to TRBJ2-7; 9 nucleotides align to TRBD2. The CDR3 runs 15 residues. CDR1 and CDR2 from the germline V gene are LNHDA and SQIVND (reference sequence). V shed 1 base and J 3 bases; nucleotides not matched to a gene: 4. The chain's CDR3 is CASSIVSGSFYEQYF. As DNA, the CDR3 is TGTGCCAGTAGTATAGTTAGCGGGAGTTTCTACGAGCAGTACTTC.

V usage is TRBV20-1 and J usage is TRBJ2-5, with 7 bases matching TRBD2. Trimming cost V 6 bases and J 7 bases; bases outside gene matches: 5. Germline CDR1 is DFQATT and CDR2 is SNEGSKA (reference sequence). The CDR3 is made up of 11 amino acids. The DNA for the CDR3 is TGCAGTGCCTTGCGGGGGTTGACCCAGTACTTC. Protein product: CSALRGLTQYF.

V gene TRBV11-3 combines with J gene TRBJ2-7; D may be TRBD2 (7 bases). The CDR3 spans 12 residues. V was cut by 5 bases and J by 5 bases, with 10 bases left in between. CDR1 is SGHNT and CDR2 is YENEEA in the germline V gene. CDR3 nucleotide sequence: TGTGCCAGCAGCGGGAGGGGGAACGAGCAGTACTTC. This translates into CASSGRGNEQYF.

The chain combines TRBV7-6 with TRBJ2-7; 8 bases align to TRBD2. The CDR3 consists of 15 residues. Germline loops: CDR1 SGHVS, CDR2 FNYEAQ. V trimming: 5 bases; J trimming: 4 bases; junction bases outside the gene matches: 10. The chain's CDR3 is CASSPRGGEAYEQYF. As DNA, the CDR3 is TGTGCCAGCAGCCCCCGGGGGGGAGAGGCGTACGAGCAGTACTTC.

The chain couples TRBV27 to TRBJ2-7; 10 bases are a match to TRBD1. CDR1 MNHEY and CDR2 SMNVEV come from the germline V gene (reference sequence). The CDR3 has 15 amino acids. V shed 5 bases, J shed 3 bases, and the junction held 7 bases outside the gene matches. The CDR3 here is CASSPRTGGNYEQYF. Written as DNA, the CDR3 is TGTGCCAGCAGTCCCCGGACAGGGGGTAACTACGAGCAGTACTTC.

This rearrangement joins TRBV29-1 to TRBJ2-2; D is undetermined. In germline, CDR1 is SQVTM, CDR2 ANQGSEA. The CDR3 contains 13 residues. V was trimmed by 5 bases and J by 5 bases, leaving 12 bases between them. CDR3 residues: CSVRRSGTGELFF. CDR3 nucleotide sequence: TGCAGCGTTCGTAGGTCCGGGACCGGGGAGCTGTTTTTT.